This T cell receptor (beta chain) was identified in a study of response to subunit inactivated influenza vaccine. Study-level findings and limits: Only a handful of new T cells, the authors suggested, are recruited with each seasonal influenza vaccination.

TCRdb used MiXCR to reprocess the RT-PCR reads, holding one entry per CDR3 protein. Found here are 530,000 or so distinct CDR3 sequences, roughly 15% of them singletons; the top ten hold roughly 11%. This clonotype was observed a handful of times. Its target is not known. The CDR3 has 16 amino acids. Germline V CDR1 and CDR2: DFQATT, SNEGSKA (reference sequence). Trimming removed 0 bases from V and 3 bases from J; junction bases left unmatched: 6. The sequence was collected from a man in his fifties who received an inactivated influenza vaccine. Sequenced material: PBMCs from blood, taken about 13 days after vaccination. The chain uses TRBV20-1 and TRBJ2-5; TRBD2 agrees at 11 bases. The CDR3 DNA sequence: TGCAGTGCTAGAGATCTGGGACTAGCGGTCAAAGAGACCCAGTACTTC. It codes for CSARDLGLAVKETQYF.